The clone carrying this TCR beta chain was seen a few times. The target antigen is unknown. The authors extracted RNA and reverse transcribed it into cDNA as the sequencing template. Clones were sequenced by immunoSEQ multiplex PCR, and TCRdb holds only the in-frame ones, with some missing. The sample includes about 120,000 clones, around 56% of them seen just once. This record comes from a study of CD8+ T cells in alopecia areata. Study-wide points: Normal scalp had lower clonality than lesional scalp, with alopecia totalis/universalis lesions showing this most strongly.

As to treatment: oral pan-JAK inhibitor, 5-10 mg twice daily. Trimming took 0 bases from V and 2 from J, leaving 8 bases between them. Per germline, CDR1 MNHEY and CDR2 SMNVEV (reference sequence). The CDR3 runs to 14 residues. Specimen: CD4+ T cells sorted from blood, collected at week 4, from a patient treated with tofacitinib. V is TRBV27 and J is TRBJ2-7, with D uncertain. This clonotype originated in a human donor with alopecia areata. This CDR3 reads CASSLSGFPYEQYF. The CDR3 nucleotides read TGTGCCAGCAGTTTATCAGGGTTTCCCTACGAGCAGTACTTC.